This T cell receptor beta chain emerged from a study of blood T cell repertoires in COVID-19. Libraries were prepared by immunoSEQ multiplex PCR; TCRdb keeps only in-frame clonotypes and omits some of them. The sample lists over 50,000 clones; roughly 89% were seen once. This clone was seen a few times. Germline CDR1 is SGHRS and CDR2 is YFSETQ. The V end lost 0 bases, the J end lost 2 bases, and 12 bases lay between the germline ends. The CDR3 is 15 residues long. This receptor was taken from a man at least 80 years old with acute or convalescent COVID-19. The material sequenced was peripheral blood. J is TRBJ2-7 and V is TRBV5-1, with D maybe TRBD2 (6 bases). CDR3 sequence (DNA): TGCGCCAGCAGCTTGGCTCAGGAGGGCCCCTACGAGCAGTACTTC. Encoded protein: CASSLAQEGPYEQYF.